In its sample, the clone carrying this T cell receptor beta chain was seen a few times. CDR3 length: 16 residues. Germline CDR1 and CDR2: MNHNY and SVGAGI (reference sequence). V lost 6 bases and J lost 0, with 15 bases in between. This entry belongs to a study of CD8 T cells in Susac syndrome. Random-hexamer reverse transcription was applied to roughly 0.45 to 1 ug RNA. TCRdb ran MiXCR on the immunoSEQ multiplex PCR reads and lists one entry per CDR3 protein. The data contain hundreds of thousands of distinct CDR3 sequences, 70% to 90% of them singletons. The TCR sequence derives from a human donor with multiple sclerosis. Specimen: CD8+ T cells from PBMCs. The chain employs TRBV6-6 and TRBJ2-1; D may be TRBD1 or TRBD2 (6 bases each). CDR3 sequence: CASRRGGLGSYNEQFF. The CDR3 bases are TGTGCCAGCAGGAGAGGGGGGCTGGGCTCCTACAATGAGCAGTTCTTC.